Following are 21 T cell receptor beta chains from one sample sequenced in a study of T cell responses to AZD1222 COVID-19 vaccine. Generated by immunoSEQ multiplex PCR, the TCRdb table keeps only in-frame clones and is missing some. The table lists approximately 150,000 clones, about 90% of them singletons. The sequences come from peripheral blood, collected 28 days after the second dose of the MenACWY control vaccine. The receptors here all came from an adult who received the MenACWY meningococcal vaccine as a control.

The chain has TRBV7-8 and TRBJ2-7; 10 nucleotides align to TRBD2. CDR1 and CDR2 (germline): SGHVS, FQNEAQ. The CDR3 is 18 amino acids. J lost 3 bases, V lost 0 bases, and 11 bases had no gene match. In DNA, the CDR3 is TGTGCCAGCAGCTTAGCGTCGTTGGTTTCTAGCGGGAGCTACGAGCAGTACTTC. Translating it yields CASSLASLVSSGSYEQYF.

Concerning this clone itself: The junction does not match germline at one end; this may be a read error. The chain couples TRBV7-2 to TRBJ2-3; no definite D call. The CDR3 length is 13 residues. CDR1 and CDR2 (germline): SGHTA, FQGNSA. The CDR3 coding sequence is TGTTCCAGCAGACAAACTAGCACAGATACGCAGTATTTT. This translates into CSSRQTSTDTQYF.

The chain combines TRBV29-1 with TRBJ2-6; D perhaps matches TRBD1 (6 bases). The CDR3 runs to 15 residues. V lost 2 bases and J 2 bases, leaving 10 bases between the germline ends. Germline V CDR1 and CDR2: SQVTM, ANQGSEA. The CDR3 region has the DNA TGCAGCGTTGAACAGGGGAGTGCTGGGGCCAACGTCCTGACTTTC. It codes for CSVEQGSAGANVLTF.

The chain joins TRBV28 to TRBJ1-3, with D possibly TRBD1 on 6 matching bases. Germline V lookup: CDR1 MDHEN, CDR2 SYDVKM. V lost 7 bases, J lost 0 bases, and 13 bases lay in between. This CDR3 contains 15 residues. This CDR3 reads CASKDSSTSGNTIYF. CDR3 coding DNA: TGTGCCAGCAAGGACAGCTCCACCTCTGGAAACACCATATATTTT.

The V call is TRBV5-1, the J call TRBJ1-6; 8 bases map to TRBD1. CDR1 and CDR2 (germline): SGHRS, YFSETQ. With 2 bases clipped from V and 8 bases from J, the junction kept 9 bases outside the gene matches. The CDR3 has 16 amino acids. The CDR3 loop reads CASSFQGALRDSPLHF. The CDR3 nucleotides are TGCGCCAGCAGCTTCCAGGGGGCGCTTCGGGATTCACCCCTCCACTTT.

The chain is built from TRBV6-2 or TRBV6-3 and TRBJ2-3, with 8 positions matching TRBD2. J lost 0 bases, V lost 4 bases, and 15 bases had no gene match. The CDR3 sequence is 19 residues long. Germline CDR1 and CDR2: MNHEY and SVGEGT. As DNA, the CDR3 is TGTGCCAGCAGTTCCCCTCAGCGGGGGCGACGGGAAAGCACAGATACGCAGTATTTT. It translates to CASSSPQRGRRESTDTQYF.

The genes are TRBV18 and TRBJ2-5, with TRBD1 as a possible D gene (5 bases). Per the germline V gene, CDR1 is KGHSH and CDR2 is LQKENI. V was trimmed by 3 bases and J by 2 bases, leaving 13 bases between them. The CDR3 is 15 amino acids. CDR3 in amino acids: CASSPTFQGQETQYF. CDR3 nucleotide sequence: TGTGCCAGCTCACCGACATTCCAGGGACAAGAGACCCAGTACTTC.

This clone was seen just once. This chain links TRBV12-3 or TRBV12-4 with TRBJ1-5; unclear D gene. The germline V and J ends were trimmed by 3 bases and 9 bases, with 9 bases remaining between them. The CDR3 contains 12 residues. CDR3 bases: TGTGCCAGCAGTTTTTACTCTGGGCCCCAGCATTTT. As protein: CASSFYSGPQHF.

The chain employs TRBV10-3 and TRBJ2-5, with TRBD2 matching over 10 bases. J lost 4 bases, V lost 0 bases, and 5 bases had no gene match. This CDR3 has 16 residues. Germline values: CDR1 ENHRY, CDR2 SYGVKD. CDR3 in DNA: TGTGCCATCAGTGAGTCGTTAACTAGCGGGGCAGAGACCCAGTACTTC. This codes for CAISESLTSGAETQYF.

The chain links TRBV10-3 to TRBJ2-1, with D unclear. The germline V gene encodes CDR1 ENHRY and CDR2 SYGVKD. The CDR3 length is 12 residues. Trimming stripped 7 bases from V and 8 bases from J, with 12 bases between. The CDR3 region is CAIKPDMDEQFF. In DNA form, the CDR3 reads TGTGCCATCAAGCCCGATATGGATGAGCAGTTCTTC.

The chain employs TRBV28 and TRBJ1-1; D not certain. In germline, CDR1 is MDHEN, CDR2 SYDVKM. The V gene lost 5 bases and the J gene lost 7 bases, with 8 bases spanning the gap. The CDR3 extends over 11 amino acids. CDR3 loop: CASSVQLEAFF. The CDR3 DNA is TGTGCCAGCAGTGTCCAGCTTGAAGCTTTCTTT.

This clone was seen just once. V is TRBV18 and J is TRBJ2-5; unclear D gene. Trimming shortened V by 1 base and J by 4 bases, and 7 bases separated the two germline ends. The CDR3 is made up of 13 amino acids. Germline values: CDR1 KGHSH, CDR2 LQKENI. CDR3 in amino acids: CASSPLGLETQYF. CDR3 coding DNA: TGTGCCAGCTCACCACTAGGGTTAGAGACCCAGTACTTC.

Details on this clone: At one boundary the junction diverges from the germline segment, which might be a read error. The V gene is TRBV28, the J gene TRBJ1-4; D remains unclear. The CDR3 sequence is 14 residues long. Looked up from germline, CDR1 is MDHEN and CDR2 is SYDVKM. The CDR3 nucleotides are TGTGCCAGCAGTGCGGGCCCAGTTAATGATAAACTGTTTTTT. Residues: CASSAGPVNDKLFF.

V is TRBV27 and J is TRBJ2-1, with 8 bases matching TRBD2. Per germline, CDR1 MNHEY and CDR2 SMNVEV (reference sequence). With 3 bases clipped from V and 5 bases from J, the junction kept 15 bases outside the gene matches. The CDR3 totals 18 residues. The CDR3: CASSFLTGGTRGNNEQFF. The CDR3 DNA follows: TGTGCCAGCAGTTTCCTCACCGGCGGGACTAGGGGAAACAATGAGCAGTTCTTC.

The chain employs TRBV28 and TRBJ1-4; 7 nucleotides line up with TRBD1. Germline CDR1 is MDHEN and CDR2 is SYDVKM. The CDR3 covers 13 residues. Losses at the gene ends were 10 bases for V and 6 bases for J; bases not matched to a gene: 8. The CDR3 here is CATKTTGYEKLFF. The CDR3 region has the DNA TGTGCCACCAAGACGACAGGGTATGAAAAACTGTTTTTT.

In nucleotides, the CDR3 is TGCAGCGTTACCGGGACAGGAGATGAAAAACTGTTTTTT. This sequence encodes CSVTGTGDEKLFF. The chain recombines TRBV29-1 with TRBJ1-4; 8 positions match TRBD1. The CDR3 spans 13 residues. Germline V CDR1 and CDR2: SQVTM, ANQGSEA. The V gene end was trimmed by 5 bases and the J gene end by 6 bases; junction bases not matched to a gene: 5. Using reference TRBV29-1 and TRBJ1-4 for the parts outside the CDR3, the full variable domain is SAVISQKPSRDICQRGTSLTIQCQVDSQVTMMFWYRQQPGQSLTLIATANQGSEATYESGFVIDKFPISRPNLTFSTLTVSNMSPEDSSIYLCSVTGTGDEKLFFGSGTQLSVL.

The chain couples TRBV28 to TRBJ1-5, with 7 nucleotides matching TRBD1. V lost 3 bases to trimming and J lost 3 bases; unmatched junction nucleotides: 11. CDR1 is MDHEN and CDR2 is SYDVKM in the germline V gene. The CDR3 contains 17 residues. CDR3 protein: CASSLIQGRGFNQPQHF. The CDR3 nucleotides are TGTGCCAGCAGTTTGATCCAGGGCAGGGGGTTCAATCAGCCCCAGCATTTT.

This rearrangement joins TRBV2 to TRBJ2-5; D uncertain. The ends were cut back, 5 bases at V and 2 bases at J, with 9 bases in the middle. The CDR3 length is 13 residues. Looked up from germline, CDR1 is SNHLY and CDR2 is FYNNEI. CDR3 residues: CASSYDLQETQYF. The CDR3 DNA is TGTGCCAGCAGTTATGACTTGCAAGAGACCCAGTACTTC.

The chain couples TRBV3-1 (or the pseudogene TRBV3-2) to TRBJ2-1; a weak D match, TRBD1 (5 bases). The CDR3 sequence is 15 residues long. The V and J ends lost 0 bases and 7 bases respectively, with 13 bases between them. CDR1 LGHDT and CDR2 YNNKEL come from the germline V gene (reference sequence). The CDR3 coding sequence is TGTGCCAGCAGCCAAGATTTAGTCAGGGTGAATGAGCAGTTCTTC. Residues: CASSQDLVRVNEQFF.

The rearrangement links TRBV6-1 to TRBJ2-1; D is perhaps TRBD2 (6 bases). Trimming shortened V by 0 bases and J by 6 bases, and 9 bases separated the two germline ends. Germline CDR1 reads MNHNS; CDR2 reads SASEGT. The CDR3 contains 14 residues. This CDR3 reads CASSEAWRGNEQFF. The CDR3 DNA reads TGTGCCAGCAGTGAAGCGTGGAGGGGCAATGAGCAGTTCTTC.

This sequence joins TRBV27 and TRBJ1-5, with D unresolved. Germline-derived CDR1 and CDR2 are MNHEY and SMNVEV (reference sequence). The CDR3 covers 15 residues. Trimming cost V 0 bases and J 3 bases, with 9 bases left between them. CDR3: CASSLSPGNNQPQHF. CDR3 coding DNA: TGTGCCAGCAGTTTATCCCCCGGGAACAATCAGCCCCAGCATTTT.